Listed here are 5 T cell receptor beta chains from one sample, sequenced in a study of spatial heterogeneity in lung cancer. Each CDR3 protein gets one entry after TCRdb re-called the 5' RACE reads with MiXCR. The sample lists roughly 8,000 distinct CDR3 sequences; approximately 8.6% were seen once. Time point reported: sample taken at primary tumor resection. This sample comprised PBMCs, obtained at surgery. These receptors came from a male donor with early-stage non-small cell lung cancer.

This clonotype was recorded many times. CDR3 DNA sequence: TGTGCCAGTAGTATGTACACCGGGGCGCATCAGCCCCAGCATTTT. Translation gives CASSMYTGAHQPQHF. The chain joins TRBV19 to TRBJ1-5, with D possibly TRBD1 on 5 matching bases. Trimming cost V 3 bases and J 5 bases, with 14 bases left between them. Per the germline V gene, CDR1 is LNHDA and CDR2 is SQIVND (reference sequence). This CDR3 comprises 15 residues.

This clonotype has at least ten counts. V and J are TRBV4-1 and TRBJ1-1, with TRBD1 matching over 10 bases. The V gene end was trimmed by 5 bases and the J gene end by 0 bases; junction bases not matched to a gene: 24. Germline V gene lookup returns CDR1 MGHRA and CDR2 YSYEKL. The CDR3 runs to 22 residues. In DNA, the CDR3 is TGCGCCAGCAGCGAAAGCCTCTCCGGGACAGGGGCTTTCTTTCGTCTGAACACTGAAGCTTTCTTT. Amino acid sequence: CASSESLSGTGAFFRLNTEAFF.

In its sample, this clonotype was seen many times. V usage is TRBV7-2 and J usage is TRBJ2-3; a weak D match, TRBD2 (5 bases). The V and J ends lost 2 bases and 7 bases respectively, with 16 bases between them. The germline CDR1 and CDR2 sequences are SGHTA and FQGNSA. The CDR3 covers 15 residues. The DNA of the CDR3 is TGTGCCAGCAGCTTAATCGGGATGGAGGCACATACGCAGTATTTT. It specifies CASSLIGMEAHTQYF.

This clonotype was detected a few times. This chain uses TRBV4-1 with TRBJ1-4; 8 nucleotides line up with TRBD1. This CDR3 is 16 amino acids long. Trimming removed 3 bases from V and 1 base from J; junction bases left unmatched: 4. The germline V gene encodes CDR1 MGHRA and CDR2 YSYEKL. As DNA, the CDR3 is TGCGCCAGCAGCCAGGGAGACAGGGGAACTAATGAAAAACTGTTTTTT. It specifies CASSQGDRGTNEKLFF.

The V gene is TRBV6-2 or TRBV6-3, the J gene TRBJ1-1, with no clear D. V lost 9 bases and J lost 8, with 16 bases in between. Germline V gene sequence: CDR1 MNHEY, CDR2 SVGEGT. CDR3 length: 12 residues. As DNA, the CDR3 is TGTGCCAGTGGTTTGGGAGGAGGCGAAGCTTTCTTT. Protein sequence: CASGLGGGEAFF.